This TCR beta chain is from a study of T cells in Graves' hyperthyroidism and ophthalmopathy. Uncontrolled infection, other autoimmune disease, pregnancy or lactation barred patients from enrollment. The source material, RNA transcripts, was used to amplify TCR beta CDR3 regions. The HTBI primer set served for first-round RT-PCR of the TCR CDR3. TCRdb itself ran the multiplex PCR reads through MiXCR, one entry per CDR3 protein. The table has around 440,000 distinct CDR3 sequences, more than 15% seen once. The CDR3 loop spans 13 amino acids. Between the trimmed V and J ends, which lost 0 bases and 7 bases, there was a span of 10 bases. Per the germline V gene, CDR1 is SGHTA and CDR2 is FQGNSA. This clonotype was seen many times.

The clonotype originates from a woman between 18 and 29 years old with Graves' hyperthyroidism. The sample taken for sequencing was blood. The chain carries TRBV7-2 and TRBJ2-7, with D tentatively TRBD1 or TRBD2 (5 bases each). The CDR3 sequence: CASSLATEGEQYF. The CDR3 nucleotides are TGTGCCAGCAGCTTAGCGACTGAGGGGGAGCAGTACTTC. Based on the CDR3 plus reference TRBV7-2 and TRBJ2-7, the full variable domain is GAGVSQSPSNKVTEKGKDVELRCDPISGHTALYWYRQSLGQGLEFLIYFQGNSAPDKSGLPSDRFSAERTGGSVSTLTIQRTQQEDSAVYLCASSLATEGEQYFGPGTRLTVT.